The 10 T cell receptor beta chains presented below share a single source sample, sequenced in a study of cytomegalovirus exposure and HLA in healthy donors. PCR was performed using 60 Vbeta and 13 Jbeta primers. Method: immunoSEQ multiplex PCR; TCRdb's copy keeps in-frame clones and lacks some. Of some 140,000 clones in the sample, approximately 80% were seen once. Source material: PBMCs. The receptor set was obtained from a woman aged 40 to 49 in good health and CMV-seronegative.

V gene TRBV4-3 combines with J gene TRBJ1-1; a possible D gene is TRBD1 (6 bases). CDR1 is LGHNA and CDR2 is YSLEER in the germline V gene. V was pared by 3 bases and J by 4 bases, with 21 bases between. CDR3 length equals 17 residues. The CDR3 nucleotides read TGCGCCAGCAGCCATCGTCCACAGGGCGAAGGAGGCACTGAAGCTTTCTTT. It translates to CASSHRPQGEGGTEAFF.

The genes are TRBV6-5 and TRBJ2-1; 9 positions match TRBD2. This CDR3 region has 16 residues. Trimming at V came to 2 bases and at J to 14 bases, leaving 16 bases not matched to a gene. CDR1 MNHEY and CDR2 SVGAGI come from the germline V gene. The CDR3 spells CASSYGLVTGGGAEFF. CDR3 sequence (DNA): TGTGCCAGCAGTTACGGACTAGTGACGGGCGGGGGGGCCGAGTTCTTC.

In regard to this clone: This sample includes further DNA sequences coding for the same CDR3. CDR3 region: CASSLGASPNYGYTF. DNA of the CDR3: TGTGCCAGCAGCTTGGGGGCCTCTCCTAACTATGGCTACACCTTC. The chain combines TRBV5-6 with TRBJ1-2, with D unresolved. The V end was cut by 0 bases, the J end by 0 bases, with 9 bases between. Germline V gives CDR1 SGHDT, CDR2 YYEEEE. This CDR3 contains 15 residues.

This clone was seen only a few times. The V gene is TRBV28, the J gene TRBJ2-4, with 8 positions matching TRBD2. V was pared by 7 bases and J by 4 bases, with 9 bases of the junction left unmatched. This CDR3 is 15 amino acids long. Germline CDR1 reads MDHEN; CDR2 reads SYDVKM. The CDR3 loop reads CASTTPASGKNIQYF. The DNA of the CDR3 is TGTGCCAGCACCACCCCCGCTAGCGGGAAAAACATTCAGTACTTC.

The chain couples TRBV5-1 to TRBJ1-2, with unresolved D. Deletions cut 1 base from V and 2 bases from J, with 6 bases between. The CDR3 consists of 13 residues. The V gene's germline CDR1 is SGHRS and CDR2 YFSETQ. CDR3 nucleotide sequence: TGCGCCAGCAGCTTGCTACAGAACTATGGCTACACCTTC. Its translation is CASSLLQNYGYTF.

J is TRBJ1-2 and V is TRBV5-1, with a weak D call TRBD1 (5 bases). Germline V CDR1 and CDR2: SGHRS, YFSETQ. The ends were cut back, 5 bases at V and 8 bases at J, with 10 bases in the middle. This CDR3 is built from 11 residues. For the CDR3, the DNA is TGCGCCAGCAGAGGAACAGGCGGCTACACCTTC. Its protein product is CASRGTGGYTF.

J is TRBJ2-7 and V is TRBV18, with TRBD1 identical over 9 bases. Germline trimming cut 10 bases from V and 5 bases from J; bases unmatched to any gene: 9. CDR3 length equals 13 residues. In germline, CDR1 is KGHSH, CDR2 LQKENI. This CDR3 reads CATCRTGADEQYF. Here the CDR3 DNA reads TGTGCCACCTGCCGGACAGGGGCCGACGAGCAGTACTTC. Based on the CDR3 plus reference TRBV18 and TRBJ2-7, the full variable domain is NAGVMQNPRHLVRRRGQEARLRCSPMKGHSHVYWYRQLPEEGLKFMVYLQKENIIDESGMPKERFSAEFPKEGPSILRIQQVVRGDSAAYFCATCRTGADEQYFGPGTRLTVT.

V gene TRBV2 combines with J gene TRBJ2-7; no definite D call. V shed 8 bases and J shed 0 bases, with 14 bases lying between them. CDR1 and CDR2 (germline): SNHLY, FYNNEI. The CDR3 runs 14 residues. The CDR3 sequence: CASQTVEDSYEQYF. The CDR3 coding sequence is TGTGCCAGCCAAACCGTAGAGGACTCCTACGAGCAGTACTTC.

J is TRBJ1-1 and V is TRBV7-9, with 8 bases that match TRBD1. The CDR3 sequence is 16 residues long. Germline-derived CDR1 and CDR2 are SEHNR and FQNEAQ (reference sequence). V shed 7 bases, J shed 5 bases, and the junction held 15 bases outside the gene matches. The CDR3 here is CASTTLGQGAHTEAFF. The CDR3 bases are TGTGCCAGCACCACCTTGGGGCAGGGGGCTCATACTGAAGCTTTCTTT.

This clone has only a few counts. CDR3 loop: CASSVDSWKGEQYF. The CDR3 DNA is TGTGCCAGCAGCGTAGACAGTTGGAAGGGGGAGCAGTACTTC. The genes are TRBV9 and TRBJ2-7; D is possibly TRBD1 (5 bases). V lost 0 bases and J 7 bases, leaving 14 bases between the germline ends. This CDR3 contains 14 residues. Germline CDR1 SGDLS, CDR2 YYNGEE. The variable domain in full, completed from reference TRBV9 and TRBJ2-7, reads DSGVTQTPKHLITATGQRVTLRCSPRSGDLSVYWYQQSLDQGLQFLIQYYNGEERAKGNILERFSAQQFPDLHSELNLSSLELGDSALYFCASSVDSWKGEQYFGPGTRLTVT.